This TCR beta chain was recovered during a study of OX40 agonist ivuxolimab in advanced cancers. Study-level background: Clinicians treated patients with ivuxolimab, an agonistic anti-OX40 (CD134) antibody. Regarding the study as a whole: Blood T cells, both CD4+ and CD8+, expanded clonally by week 6 at 0.1 to 3.0 mg/kg.

CDR3 length equals 14 residues. The V end lost 4 bases, the J end lost 2 bases, and 12 bases lay between the germline ends. In germline, CDR1 is SEHNR, CDR2 FQNEAQ (reference sequence). The cohort excluded patients with autoimmune disease history or systemic immunosuppression. At cycle 4 day 1, cycle 7 day 1, and baseline, blood was sampled. In regard to this clone: What it binds is not known.

Assay: immunoSEQ multiplex PCR; the TCRdb copy retains only in-frame clones and omits some. The sample has around 70,000 clones, about 89% seen once; the top ten hold more than 4.5%. The sample here was CD4+ or CD8+ T cells sorted from blood, taken in a trial of the OX40 agonist ivuxolimab. The TCR sequence derives from an adult with an advanced solid tumor such as melanoma, head and neck, liver or kidney cancer. The gene calls are TRBV7-9 and TRBJ2-7; D gene ambiguous. CDR3 protein: CASSSQTATYEQYF. The CDR3 DNA sequence: TGTGCCAGCAGCTCTCAGACGGCAACCTACGAGCAGTACTTC.